This TCR beta chain was captured by sequencing in a study of T cells after yellow fever vaccination. Study-level information: It was SMART-Seq v4 Ultra Low Input that prepared the fractions with low cell numbers.

Findings of the study overall: Booster sampling recovered most clones from primary vaccination (about 97% CD4, around 88% CD8). Contaminating bulk clonotypes could be abundant in FACS-sorted repertoires.

With 1 base removed from V and 3 bases from J, the gap between germline ends came to 10 bases. The germline V gene has CDR1 LNHNV and CDR2 YYDKDF (reference sequence). This CDR3 is 14 amino acids long. Turning to this clonotype: The antigen is undetermined.

Universal primer sites and UMIs were introduced during 5'RACE template-switching synthesis of TCR cDNA. TCRdb independently ran MiXCR on the 5' RACE reads; one entry per CDR3 protein. The table includes about 550,000 distinct CDR3 sequences, around 21% detected once. The input for sequencing was PBMCs, taken 15 days after the yellow fever booster vaccination. The rearrangement links TRBV15 to TRBJ2-7; D is perhaps TRBD1 (5 bases). The receptor comes from a man aged 25-40 years who received the YFV17D yellow fever vaccine. CDR3 DNA: TGTGCCACCAGCAGAGGACAGAGCTACTACGAGCAGTACTTC. As protein: CATSRGQSYYEQYF.